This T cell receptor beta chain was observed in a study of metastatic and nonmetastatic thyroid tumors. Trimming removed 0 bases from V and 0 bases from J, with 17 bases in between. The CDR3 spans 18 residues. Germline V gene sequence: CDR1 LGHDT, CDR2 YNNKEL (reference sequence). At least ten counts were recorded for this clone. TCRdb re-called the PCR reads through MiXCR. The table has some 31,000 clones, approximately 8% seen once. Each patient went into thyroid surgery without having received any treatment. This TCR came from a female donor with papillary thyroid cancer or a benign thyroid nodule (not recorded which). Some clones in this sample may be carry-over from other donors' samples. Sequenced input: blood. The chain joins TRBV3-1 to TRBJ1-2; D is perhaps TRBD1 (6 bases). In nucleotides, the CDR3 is TGTGCCAGCAGCCAAGATCTTGAAGGGGGACGTTCTAACTATGGCTACACCTTC. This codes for CASSQDLEGGRSNYGYTF.